This TCR beta chain is from a study of response to subunit inactivated influenza vaccine (dated by TCRdb to 2017 to 2018). As for the study more broadly: To follow how T cells responded to a trivalent subunit inactivated influenza vaccine, the researchers relied on deep quantitative profiling of the T cell receptor repertoire. Results and caveats for the whole study, not just this receptor: It was suggested by the authors that each seasonal influenza vaccination may recruit only a limited number of new T cells.

From the cysteine up to the phenylalanine, the CDR3 has a length of 13 residues. Only the CDR3 part of the read is kept: 39 bases, read in frame from the first base. From the germline V gene (reference sequence), CDR1 is SEHNR and CDR2 is FQNEAQ. V loses 4 bases, J loses 8 bases, and the germline ends lie 12 bases apart. The method was RT-PCR. TCRdb names Illumina HiSeq 2500 as the instrument used. TCRdb applied fastp at Q25 and MiXCR to the public reads, then kept only in-frame beta chains. Rows with a matching CDR3 protein are joined into one entry that keeps the most common DNA and genes. The sample table records more than 550,000 distinct CDR3 sequences; 11% of these occur just once. Approximately 10% of the sample comes from the top ten. Remarks on this clonotype: Its antigen is currently not known. Base quality data are lacking; no much larger clone is found one base away.

The same specimen was also included in a second study, on T cells expressing NK-cell markers. Drawing on the second study: The TCR beta cDNA libraries were made using 5'RACE template switching, a step that added both a universal primer site and unique molecular identifiers. In sorted CD3+CD56+NKG2C+, CD3+CD56+NKG2C- and CD3+CD56-NKG2C+ T-cell subsets from several donors, TCR beta-chain repertoires were profiled. Among the eight sequenced donors, only one was HCMV-seronegative, while the other seven were HCMV-seropositive. To restrict sorting to alphabetaTCR-expressing T cells, an anti-gammadeltaTCR antibody was added in several experiments. In roughly six donors, the dominant CD3+CD56+NKG2C+ clonotypes ranked among the top 10 CD8+ clonotypes, making up roughly 1.0-7.0% of CD8+ T cells. Those dominant clonotypes were again the most abundant among CD3+CD56-NKG2C+ cells in four donors, at about 25-65%. It remained unclear whether the expanded NKG2C-expressing T cell clones were specific for HCMV antigens. The study sequenced eight donors, all healthy volunteers chosen at random: three men and five women. A commercial ELISA kit detecting HCMV-specific IgG in serum was used to determine HCMV serostatus. Peripheral blood mononuclear cells were isolated from blood by Ficoll density gradient centrifugation. For several donors, bulk peripheral blood T-cell repertoires were also sequenced from unsorted PBMC. cDNA synthesis was primed from the TCR beta constant segment, followed by two successive PCR amplification steps. Libraries were sequenced as 2 x 150 bp reads on Illumina HiSeq 2000/2500, MiSeq or NextSeq. MIGEC handled demultiplexing of the reads and grouping by UMI, while MiTCR was used to assemble and quantify clonotypes. Only TCR cDNA sequences supported by at least two reads were kept to exclude erroneous sequences. Downstream repertoire analysis used the tcR package, and clonotypes were matched across fractions by CDR3 nucleotide sequence plus V segment. VDJmatch was used to annotate antigen specificity against VDJdb, with one amino acid substitution in CDR3 allowed.

The sequences come from PBMCs from blood, collected on the day of vaccination. Recombination joined TRBV7-9 with TRBJ1-3, and possibly TRBD1, on 6 matching bases. This TCR was sampled from a man aged 50 to 60 who received an inactivated influenza vaccine. Donor details come from another sample of the same person, matched by shared clones. At the DNA level, the sequence is TGTGCCAGCAGCTCCCAGACAGGAGACACCATATATTTT. Protein translation: CASSSQTGDTIYF.